The T cell receptor (beta chain) described here comes from a study of blood T cell repertoires in COVID-19. Study-level information: Both acute and convalescent COVID-19 samples were obtained from the United States, Italy and Spain.

Per the germline V gene, CDR1 is SGHTA and CDR2 is FQGTGA. Trimming cost V 5 bases and J 7 bases, with 12 bases left between them. The CDR3 has 13 amino acids. This table comes from immunoSEQ multiplex PCR, and its TCRdb copy is limited to in-frame clones, with some not included. The sample holds about 75,000 clones; more than 75% are singletons and the top ten take about 21%. The clonotype originates from a human donor in a cohort sampled during active COVID-19. V gene TRBV7-3 combines with J gene TRBJ2-1; D remains unclear. Material for sequencing was peripheral blood. CDR3 protein: CASSALIGNEQFF. The CDR3 bases are TGTGCCAGCAGCGCCCTTATCGGTAATGAGCAGTTCTTC.